This TCR beta chain originates from a study of blood T cells in healthy people across ages (dated by TCRdb to between 2014 and 2016). With regard to the full study: In model experiments, roughly one uniquely barcoded TCR beta cDNA molecule per two T cells was captured by template switching. Donors of different ages were randomly distributed across sequencing lanes to avoid experimental bias. Age-related changes in TCR beta repertoire diversity were measured in the study by deep sequencing normalized with unique cDNA molecular identifiers. The donors were split into four age groups: young (average around 16 years), middle-aged (roughly 39), aged (about 56) and long-lived (roughly 86). The study analyzed two additional independent replicas of 1 million unique cDNA reads from the same blood draw for two donors, one aged 18 to 30 and one aged 80 or older. What the research found in general, with its limitations: Because the CMV infection status of the donors was unknown, age-related changes in expanded clonotypes may potentially have been confounded. Estimates of total diversity based on one million sequenced T cells were considered lower bounds and underestimates. Compared with the aged group, the long-lived group had more naive CD4+ T cells, fewer expanded clones and increased TCR diversity, suggesting age selection. As age increased, observed TCR beta diversity per million T cells dropped in a roughly linear way, and a significant reduction was already evident by age about 40. Bulk unsorted PBMC profiling prevented conclusive comparison of naive and antigen-experienced compartments. Observed TCR beta diversity correlated strongly with the percentage of naive T cells measured by flow cytometry.

V sheds 0 bases and J sheds 6 bases, leaving 15 bases between their ends. CDR1 and CDR2, looked up from the germline V gene, are SGHRS and YFSETQ. The CDR3 spans 16 residues, from the cysteine through the phenylalanine. Of all the DNA, just the CDR3 is kept, 48 bases in frame from base 1. The receptor library was made with 5' RACE. The reads were generated on an Illumina HiSeq 2500. A second roughly 7 to 11 cycle PCR used a sample-barcoded 5' primer and a J-beta primer mix. A unique molecular identifier was introduced onto each TCR beta cDNA molecule by a template-switch 5' adaptor carrying 12 random nucleotides. Each sample yielded at least 2.5 million CDR3-containing paired-end reads. The Mint cDNA synthesis kit, primed by a TRBC-specific oligonucleotide, was used to synthesize first-strand cDNA from all RNA. After uracil-DNA glycosylase treatment, a first 18-cycle PCR used universal primers M1SS and BC2_uni_R on all cDNA. In the original analysis: Normalization of each sample was performed by random selection of 1 million high-quality reads, each carrying a distinct molecular identifier. Reads sharing molecular identifiers were discarded rather than binned into consensus sequences. CDR3 identification, clonotype clustering and error correction used MiTCR with a Q25 quality threshold and the strictest error-elimination algorithm. Lower-bound total TCR beta diversity was estimated with a nonparametric unseen species model using Euler transformation. Clones were called with MiXCR by TCRdb after fastp trimmed the public reads at Q25, and only in-frame beta chains were retained. CDR3 protein duplicates are merged, each entry listing the most common genes and DNA. These V and J calls are TCRdb output, not the study's own analysis. Across this sample there are about 900,000 distinct CDR3 sequences, with around 68% seen only once. The leading ten clones occupy about a quarter of the sample.

On this clonotype: Its target antigen remains unknown. Base qualities are not recorded, but no much larger clone differs from it by a single base.

Donors were 39 systemically healthy Caucasian individuals from Russia aged roughly 6 to 90 years. Ten milliliters of peripheral blood were drawn from each donor into EDTA-treated Vacutainer tubes. Ficoll-Paque density-gradient centrifugation was used to isolate PBMCs, with at least 6.5 million per sample. Total RNA was extracted from PBMCs with Trizol reagent, with at least 6 micrograms obtained per sample. The percentages of naive CD45RAhigh/CD27high T cells were determined by flow cytometry on a PBMC aliquot from every donor. Source material: blood. The sequence is built from TRBV5-1 and TRBJ1-4; matching of 6 bases hints at TRBD1 as the D gene. The receptor's source is a man between 25 and 39 years old in good health. The CDR3 corresponds to CASSLVGRGRDEKLFF. The DNA sequence is as follows: TGCGCCAGCAGCTTGGTCGGCAGGGGAAGGGATGAAAAACTGTTTTTT.